Shown below are 8 T cell receptor beta chains from a single sample sequenced in a study of T cells in tuberculosis. Generated by immunoSEQ multiplex PCR, the TCRdb table keeps only in-frame clones and is missing some. The sample records over 30,000 clones, 97% being singletons. The sequenced material came from PBMCs. These receptors were obtained from a donor aged 5-35 years with latent tuberculosis or without tuberculosis infection.

V is TRBV6-1 and J is TRBJ1-1, with D perhaps TRBD1 (6 bases). Deletions cut 8 bases from V and 7 bases from J, with 17 bases between. Germline CDR1 MNHNS, CDR2 SASEGT. The CDR3 contains 13 residues. The CDR3 DNA reads TGTGCCAGCTGTATGGGGGCTGGCGTTGAAGCTTTCTTT. It translates to CASCMGAGVEAFF.

In nucleotides, the CDR3 is TGTGCCAGCAGTTTCGGGGGGCTGGACGAGCAGTACTTC. Translated, it gives CASSFGGLDEQYF. V gene TRBV27 combines with J gene TRBJ2-7; weak D call: TRBD2 (7 bases). The CDR3 is 13 residues long. V was clipped by 3 bases and J by 5 bases, with 11 bases between them. Germline-derived CDR1 and CDR2 are MNHEY and SMNVEV (reference sequence).

This clone was seen a single time. The chain couples TRBV9 to TRBJ1-1, with TRBD1 as a possible D gene (6 bases). V lost 3 bases and J lost 1, with 13 bases in between. This CDR3 has 15 residues. CDR1 is SGDLS and CDR2 is YYNGEE in the germline V gene. Here the CDR3 reads CASSASGVGNTEAFF. The CDR3 region has the DNA TGTGCCAGCAGCGCCTCAGGGGTTGGGAACACTGAAGCTTTCTTT.

This rearrangement joins TRBV28 to TRBJ1-3; TRBD1 is a possible D gene (6 bases). The length of the CDR3 is 17 residues. CDR1 is MDHEN, CDR2 SYDVKM, per germline. With 2 bases removed from V and 0 bases from J, the gap between germline ends came to 14 bases. CDR3 loop: CASSLTGQGSSGNTIYF. CDR3 nucleotide sequence: TGTGCCAGCAGTTTAACAGGGCAGGGGAGCTCTGGAAACACCATATATTTT.

This sequence joins TRBV9 and TRBJ2-3; 9 nucleotides agree with TRBD2. The J segment lost 2 bases and the V segment lost 0 bases, leaving 1 base of the junction unmatched. The CDR3 extends over 15 amino acids. Germline CDR1 SGDLS, CDR2 YYNGEE. In DNA form, the CDR3 reads TGTGCCAGCAGCGTAGGCGGGGGGGCCACAGATACGCAGTATTTT. Protein: CASSVGGGATDTQYF.

The rearrangement links TRBV7-2 to TRBJ2-1; 7 nucleotides line up with TRBD2. The CDR3 is 16 residues long. In germline, CDR1 is SGHTA, CDR2 FQGNSA. V trimming: 5 bases; J trimming: 12 bases; junction bases outside the gene matches: 19. CDR3 amino acids: CASSRGGTLPGLRQFF. The DNA of the CDR3 is TGTGCCAGCAGCCGTGGCGGCACACTACCGGGACTACGGCAGTTCTTC.

The rearrangement links TRBV20-1 to TRBJ2-1; no definite D call. The CDR3 totals 11 residues. CDR1 and CDR2 from the germline V gene are DFQATT and SNEGSKA (reference sequence). V gave up 2 bases and J gave up 6 bases, with 5 bases separating them. As DNA, the CDR3 is TGCAGTGCTAGACCCCGCAATGAGCAGTTCTTC. Amino acids: CSARPRNEQFF.

The rearrangement links TRBV19 to TRBJ2-2; 9 bases agree with TRBD1. Germline CDR1 LNHDA, CDR2 SQIVND (reference sequence). The J segment lost 3 bases and the V segment lost 5 bases, leaving 7 bases of the junction unmatched. The CDR3 loop spans 16 amino acids. The CDR3 here is CASSRLRTGDTGELFF. The DNA for the CDR3 is TGTGCCAGTAGTCGGTTAAGGACAGGGGACACCGGGGAGCTGTTTTTT.